Listed here are 8 T cell receptor beta chains from one sample, sequenced in a study of blood T cell repertoires in COVID-19. Sequencing used immunoSEQ multiplex PCR; TCRdb keeps in-frame clones, though not all of them. The repertoire has tens of thousands of clones, 80% to 90% of them found once; the top ten carry just over 5.5%. The sample was peripheral blood. These receptors were collected from a woman aged 80 or older with active or convalescent COVID-19.

The chain joins TRBV4-3 to TRBJ1-2; D unresolved. CDR1 LGHNA and CDR2 YSLEER come from the germline V gene. V was pared by 0 bases and J by 4 bases, with 15 bases between. This CDR3 spans 16 amino acids. CDR3 nucleotides: TGCGCCAGCAGCCAAGATCAACAGATCACGATCTATGGCTACACCTTC. Translated, it gives CASSQDQQITIYGYTF.

This chain joins TRBV12-5 and TRBJ1-6; D gene uncertain. V lost 6 bases, J lost 10 bases, and 13 bases lay in between. Germline V gives CDR1 LGHNT, CDR2 FRNRAP. The CDR3 consists of 13 residues. The CDR3 DNA follows: TGTGCTAGTGGGTTACACCAGCGGTCACCCCTCCACTTT. Its protein product is CASGLHQRSPLHF. Looking up the rest from reference TRBV12-5 and TRBJ1-6 gives the full variable domain: DARVTQTPRHKVTEMGQEVTMRCQPILGHNTVFWYRQTMMQGLELLAYFRNRAPLDDSGMPKDRFSAEMPDATLATLKIQPSEPRDSAVYFCASGLHQRSPLHFGNGTRLTVT.

The chain carries TRBV18 and TRBJ1-3, with no clear D. Per the germline V gene, CDR1 is KGHSH and CDR2 is LQKENI. The CDR3 contains 15 residues. With 3 bases removed from V and 4 bases from J, the gap between germline ends came to 13 bases. For the CDR3, the DNA is TGTGCCAGCTCACCTCCGACTCATCCGGGAAACACCATATATTTT. This translates into CASSPPTHPGNTIYF.

The rearrangement links TRBV5-1 to TRBJ2-2; TRBD1 agrees at 7 bases. V lost 5 bases and J lost 4; bases outside the gene matches: 11. The germline CDR1 and CDR2 sequences are SGHRS and YFSETQ. CDR3 length: 16 amino acids. The CDR3, as DNA: TGCGCCAGCAGTCGCCGGGACAGAGGATTCACCGGGGAGCTGTTTTTT. Protein sequence: CASSRRDRGFTGELFF.

This clone was detected only a few times. This sequence joins TRBV7-8 and TRBJ2-7, with 11 bases identical to TRBD1. Germline V CDR1 and CDR2: SGHVS, FQNEAQ. Trimming took 5 bases from V and 3 from J; bases not matched to a gene: 9. The CDR3 loop spans 16 amino acids. CDR3 DNA: TGTGCCAGCAGCCGATCCGGGACAGGGGGGATCTACGAGCAGTACTTC. This encodes CASSRSGTGGIYEQYF. Full variable domain (outside the CDR3, taken from reference TRBV7-8 and TRBJ2-7): GAGVSQSPRYKVAKRGQDVALRCDPISGHVSLFWYQQALGQGPEFLTYFQNEAQLDKSGLPSDRFFAERPEGSVSTLKIQRTQQEDSAVYLCASSRSGTGGIYEQYFGPGTRLTVT.

V is TRBV2 and J is TRBJ2-3; no definite D call. This CDR3 is 13 amino acids long. CDR1 and CDR2 (germline): SNHLY, FYNNEI. Trimming stripped 4 bases from V and 0 bases from J, with 5 bases between. CDR3 in DNA: TGTGCCAGCAGTGTGACTAGCACAGATACGCAGTATTTT. Translation gives CASSVTSTDTQYF.

The CDR3 protein is CASSSPWSSHNEQFF. DNA of the CDR3: TGTGCCAGCAGTTCCCCGTGGAGTAGCCACAATGAGCAGTTCTTC. The rearrangement links TRBV27 to TRBJ2-1; D gene uncertain. Trimming took off 4 bases at V and 5 bases at J, with 15 bases between the two ends. The CDR3 runs to 15 residues. Germline CDR1 is MNHEY and CDR2 is SMNVEV (reference sequence).

CDR3 sequence reads: CASSLDGGSNQETQYF. The CDR3 coding sequence is TGTGCCAGCAGCTTAGATGGCGGGAGCAACCAAGAGACCCAGTACTTC. V is TRBV7-3 and J is TRBJ2-5, with TRBD2 matching over 7 bases. Germline CDR1 SGHTA, CDR2 FQGTGA. The CDR3 covers 16 residues. Unmatched junction bases numbered 6, after V lost 2 bases and J lost 0 bases.